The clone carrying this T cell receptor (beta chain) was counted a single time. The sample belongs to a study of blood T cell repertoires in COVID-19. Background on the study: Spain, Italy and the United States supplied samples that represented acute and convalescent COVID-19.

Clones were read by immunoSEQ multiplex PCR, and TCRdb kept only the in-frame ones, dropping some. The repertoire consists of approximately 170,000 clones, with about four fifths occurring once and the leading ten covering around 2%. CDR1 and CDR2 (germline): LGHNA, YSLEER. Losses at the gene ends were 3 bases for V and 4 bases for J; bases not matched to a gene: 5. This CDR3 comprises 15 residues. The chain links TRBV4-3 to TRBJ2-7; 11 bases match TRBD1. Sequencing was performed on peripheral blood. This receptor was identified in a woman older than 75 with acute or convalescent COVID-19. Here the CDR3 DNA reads TGCGCCAGCAGCCACAGGACAGGGGGCTTGTACGAGCAGTACTTC. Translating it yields CASSHRTGGLYEQYF.